This T cell receptor beta chain was found in a study of CD8 T cells in Susac syndrome. Trimming removed 0 bases from V and 4 bases from J, with 15 bases in between. The CDR3 is 15 amino acids. Germline V gives CDR1 DFQATT, CDR2 SNEGSKA (reference sequence). This clonotype was seen only once. Random hexamers were used to reverse transcribe about 0.45 to 1 ug of RNA. From the immunoSEQ multiplex PCR reads, TCRdb called clonotypes with MiXCR, one entry per CDR3 protein. The sample records hundreds of thousands of distinct CDR3 sequences, 94% being singletons. This chain joins TRBV20-1 and TRBJ1-1; no clear D gene. Sequenced material: CD4+ T cells from PBMCs. This TCR came from a human donor with Susac syndrome. The CDR3: CSARDAEGAGTEAFF. The CDR3, as DNA: TGCAGTGCTAGAGATGCGGAGGGCGCCGGCACTGAAGCTTTCTTT.